This T cell receptor beta chain comes out of a study of blood T cells in healthy people across ages. CDR1 and CDR2 (germline): SQVTM, ANQGSEA. The CDR3 contains 13 residues. Unmatched junction bases numbered 4, after V lost 3 bases and J lost 4 bases. Sample-barcoded 5' priming and a J-beta primer mix drove a second PCR of 7 to 11 cycles. TCRdb ran MiXCR on the 5' RACE reads and lists one entry per CDR3 protein. Of 550,000 to 650,000 distinct CDR3 sequences in the sample, about 27% were seen once. The same data also contributed to another study, on T cells of mothers and their children.

The chain joins TRBV29-1 to TRBJ2-5, with 8 nucleotides matching TRBD1. The sequence was collected from a boy aged 2 to 10 in good health. Input material: blood. The chain's CDR3 is CSVEDRESETQYF. CDR3 bases: TGCAGCGTTGAGGACAGGGAGTCAGAGACCCAGTACTTC.